The present T cell receptor beta chain was sequenced within a study of control samples from healthy donors and cancer patients. Method: immunoSEQ multiplex PCR; TCRdb's copy keeps in-frame clones and lacks some. This table holds 150,000 or so clones, about 94% found once. Germline assignment: CDR1 SNHLY and CDR2 FYNNEI. The CDR3 is 14 residues long. Trimming removed 5 bases at V and 5 bases at J, with 14 bases between. Material: blood. The receptor comes from a man aged 40-49 years in good health. The chain recombines TRBV2 with TRBJ2-3, with D possibly being TRBD1 (7 bases). The CDR3 DNA sequence: TGTGCCAGCAGTCCACAGGGGACTCAAGATACGCAGTATTTT. Its translation is CASSPQGTQDTQYF.